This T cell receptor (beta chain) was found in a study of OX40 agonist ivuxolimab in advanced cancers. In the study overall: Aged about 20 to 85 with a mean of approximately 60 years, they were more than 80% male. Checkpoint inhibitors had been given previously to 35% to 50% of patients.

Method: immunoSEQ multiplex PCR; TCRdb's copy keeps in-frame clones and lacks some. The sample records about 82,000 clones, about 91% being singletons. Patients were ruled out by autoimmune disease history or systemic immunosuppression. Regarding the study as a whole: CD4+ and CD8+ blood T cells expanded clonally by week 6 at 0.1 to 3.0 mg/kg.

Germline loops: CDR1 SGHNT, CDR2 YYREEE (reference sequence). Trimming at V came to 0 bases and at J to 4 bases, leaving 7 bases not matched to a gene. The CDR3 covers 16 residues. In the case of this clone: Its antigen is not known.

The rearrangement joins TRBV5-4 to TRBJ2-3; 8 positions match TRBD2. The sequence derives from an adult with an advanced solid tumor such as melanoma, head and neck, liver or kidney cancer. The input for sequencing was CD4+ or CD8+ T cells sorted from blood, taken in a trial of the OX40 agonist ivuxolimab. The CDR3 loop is CASSLAAGGGADTQYF. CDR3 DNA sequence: TGTGCCAGCAGCTTGGCTGCGGGAGGCGGGGCAGATACGCAGTATTTT.